What follows describes a single TCR beta chain. Its target is unknown. Generated by immunoSEQ multiplex PCR, the TCRdb table keeps only in-frame clones and is missing some. The sample lists about 65,000 clones; 87% were seen once. The source of the sample is a study of OX40 agonist ivuxolimab in advanced cancers. Whole-study findings and limits: Partial responders receiving 0.1-3.0 mg/kg showed among the lowest clonal expansion.

This CDR3 has 14 amino acids. The V end was cut by 1 base, the J end by 6 bases, with 12 bases between. Germline V CDR1 and CDR2: SEHNR, FQNEAQ (reference sequence). The rearrangement joins TRBV7-9 to TRBJ1-2; D is perhaps TRBD1 (5 bases). The clonotype originates from an adult with an advanced solid tumor such as melanoma, head and neck, liver or kidney cancer. The starting material was CD4+ or CD8+ T cells sorted from blood, obtained in a trial of the OX40 agonist ivuxolimab. The CDR3 protein is CASSLGYRSDGYTF. The CDR3 DNA is TGTGCCAGCAGCTTAGGGTACAGGTCCGATGGCTACACCTTC.